This passage covers 23 T cell receptor beta chains from one sample sequenced in a study of blood T cells in healthy people across ages. A J-beta primer mix and a sample-barcoded 5' primer were used in a second PCR of about 6 to 12 cycles. TCRdb used MiXCR to reprocess the 5' RACE reads, holding one entry per CDR3 protein. The table has 1.2 million to 1.5 million distinct CDR3 sequences, approximately 59% seen once. Source material: blood. The receptors here all came from a man younger than 30 in good health.

The chain links TRBV6-5 to TRBJ2-3; D is ambiguous. From germline, CDR1 is MNHEY and CDR2 SVGAGI. The CDR3 is 15 amino acids. Trimming took 2 bases from V and 3 from J, leaving 12 bases between them. This CDR3 is CASSYTAKATDTQYF. Written as DNA, the CDR3 is TGTGCCAGCAGTTACACCGCCAAGGCGACAGATACGCAGTATTTT.

V gene TRBV10-3 combines with J gene TRBJ1-5, with a weak D call TRBD1 (6 bases). Trimming took off 2 bases at V and 0 bases at J, with 14 bases between the two ends. The germline V gene encodes CDR1 ENHRY and CDR2 SYGVKD. The length of the CDR3 is 17 residues. The CDR3 DNA reads TGTGCCATCAGTGAGAGCCAGGGGACGCATAGCAATCAGCCCCAGCATTTT. Protein product: CAISESQGTHSNQPQHF.

This clonotype occurred a few times. This chain uses TRBV4-1 with TRBJ2-1; TRBD2 matches at 8 bases. This CDR3 has 15 amino acids. V was pared by 4 bases and J by 8 bases, with 10 bases of the junction left unmatched. Germline-derived CDR1 and CDR2 are MGHRA and YSYEKL. The CDR3 spells CASSLGGAGGYEQFF. The CDR3 nucleotides are TGCGCCAGCAGCCTCGGAGGGGCGGGAGGCTATGAGCAGTTCTTC.

This chain uses TRBV12-3 or TRBV12-4 with TRBJ1-1, with D perhaps matching TRBD1 (5 bases). Trimming took off 5 bases at V and 5 bases at J, with 18 bases between the two ends. The CDR3 sequence is 15 residues long. CDR3 sequence reads: CASSPARQGGTEAFF. CDR3 nucleotides: TGTGCCAGCAGTCCCGCAAGGCAGGGTGGAACTGAAGCTTTCTTT.

The genes are TRBV10-3 and TRBJ2-7, with 10 bases fitting TRBD1. The J segment lost 2 bases and the V segment lost 0 bases, leaving 13 bases of the junction unmatched. CDR1 and CDR2 from the germline V gene are ENHRY and SYGVKD. The CDR3 runs 19 residues. The CDR3 nucleotides read TGTGCCATCAGTGAGTCCTGGGACAGGGGACCCCTTGTCCCCTACGAGCAGTACTTC. Protein product: CAISESWDRGPLVPYEQYF.

This clonotype showed up just a few times. The J gene is TRBJ1-5, the V gene TRBV6-2 or TRBV6-3; D unresolved. The length of the CDR3 is 14 residues. V was clipped by 7 bases and J by 0 bases, with 10 bases between them. Germline lookup yields CDR1 MNHEY and CDR2 SVGEGT. Here the CDR3 reads CASTEANSNQPQHF. The CDR3 DNA is TGTGCCAGCACAGAGGCTAATAGCAATCAGCCCCAGCATTTT.

V usage is TRBV6-4 and J usage is TRBJ2-3; possibly TRBD1 or TRBD2 for D (5 bases each). Germline CDR1 and CDR2: MRHNA and SNTAGT. V lost 2 bases and J 2 bases, leaving 8 bases between the germline ends. The CDR3 covers 14 residues. In DNA, the CDR3 is TGTGCCAGCAGTGACGAGGGGCCCACAGATACGCAGTATTTT. Its protein product is CASSDEGPTDTQYF.

In this sample, this clonotype turned up a few times. The V gene is TRBV6-1, the J gene TRBJ1-2, with a tentative D call TRBD1 (6 bases). V was trimmed by 10 bases and J by 1 base, leaving 19 bases between them. CDR1 is MNHNS and CDR2 is SASEGT in the germline V gene. This CDR3 spans 15 amino acids. As DNA, the CDR3 is TGTGCCACAACCGGGACACCTCTTAATAACTATGGCTACACCTTC. This encodes CATTGTPLNNYGYTF.

There are a few counts of this clonotype. The gene calls are TRBV5-1 and TRBJ2-3; possible D gene TRBD1, 5 bases. Germline CDR1 is SGHRS and CDR2 is YFSETQ. The CDR3 runs to 16 residues. Trimming cost V 0 bases and J 2 bases, with 13 bases left between them. The CDR3 reads CASSLGQQPFTDTQYF. The CDR3 region has the DNA TGCGCCAGCAGCTTGGGACAGCAACCATTCACAGATACGCAGTATTTT.

The chain carries TRBV28 and TRBJ2-7; 10 bases are shared with TRBD2. CDR1 MDHEN and CDR2 SYDVKM come from the germline V gene. Trimming at V came to 2 bases and at J to 0 bases, leaving 10 bases not matched to a gene. The CDR3 sequence is 18 residues long. CDR3 DNA sequence: TGTGCCAGCAGTTTAGGGCGGTGGACTAGCGGAAACTCCTACGAGCAGTACTTC. Amino acids: CASSLGRWTSGNSYEQYF.

J is TRBJ2-3 and V is TRBV9, with D tentatively TRBD2 (5 bases). Trimming stripped 4 bases from V and 2 bases from J, with 20 bases between. Germline-derived CDR1 and CDR2 are SGDLS and YYNGEE. There are 17 residues in the CDR3. Written as DNA, the CDR3 is TGTGCCAGCAGCCCTCCCCGGGATGGGGTCTACACAGATACGCAGTATTTT. It specifies CASSPPRDGVYTDTQYF.

The CDR3 DNA follows: TGTGCCAGCAGACTCAGGGGAGTCAATCAGCCCCAGCATTTT. Its translation is CASRLRGVNQPQHF. The chain recombines TRBV5-6 with TRBJ1-5; D is perhaps TRBD1 (6 bases). The CDR3 covers 14 residues. Germline V gene lookup returns CDR1 SGHDT and CDR2 YYEEEE. V was pared by 5 bases and J by 3 bases, with 12 bases between.

The V and J genes are TRBV10-3 and TRBJ2-3, with D unresolved. This CDR3 spans 14 amino acids. The germline V and J ends were trimmed by 4 bases and 0 bases, with 8 bases remaining between them. Germline loops: CDR1 ENHRY, CDR2 SYGVKD. CDR3 protein: CAISAGQSTDTQYF. CDR3 nucleotide sequence: TGTGCCATCAGTGCAGGCCAGAGCACAGATACGCAGTATTTT.

The chain has TRBV20-1 and TRBJ1-1; TRBD1 is a possible D gene (6 bases). Germline V lookup: CDR1 DFQATT, CDR2 SNEGSKA (reference sequence). The CDR3 contains 15 residues. The ends were cut back, 0 bases at V and 8 bases at J, with 19 bases in the middle. The CDR3 DNA reads TGCAGTGCTAGAGAACAGGGCCAAGACGCAACCGAAGCTTTCTTT. Its translation is CSAREQGQDATEAFF.

The chain employs TRBV4-3 and TRBJ1-2, with D perhaps TRBD1 (5 bases). V lost 3 bases and J lost 8, with 16 bases in between. CDR1 and CDR2 from the germline V gene are LGHNA and YSLEER. The CDR3 extends over 14 amino acids. The CDR3 nucleotides are TGCGCCAGCAGCCAGCCCCAGGGACTAGAGGGCTACACCTTC. As protein: CASSQPQGLEGYTF.

V is TRBV12-3 or TRBV12-4 and J is TRBJ1-6; tentatively, D is TRBD1 (5 bases). The CDR3 is made up of 15 amino acids. Trimming cost V 2 bases and J 10 bases, with 15 bases left between them. This CDR3 reads CASSLFGGLSSPLHF. The CDR3 DNA follows: TGTGCCAGCAGTTTATTTGGGGGATTAAGCTCACCCCTCCACTTT.

V gene TRBV20-1 combines with J gene TRBJ2-7; 10 bases agree with TRBD2. The V gene's germline CDR1 is DFQATT and CDR2 SNEGSKA (reference sequence). The CDR3 extends over 17 amino acids. With V trimmed by 0 bases and J by 5 bases, 13 bases remained unmatched. This chain's CDR3 is CSARDSSTGTSVNEQYF. In DNA, the CDR3 is TGCAGTGCTAGAGATTCATCCACCGGGACTAGCGTTAACGAGCAGTACTTC.

The V call is TRBV29-1, the J call TRBJ2-7; TRBD2 might be the D (5 bases). The V gene lost 4 bases and the J gene lost 2 bases, with 12 bases spanning the gap. The CDR3 loop spans 13 amino acids. Germline values: CDR1 SQVTM, CDR2 ANQGSEA. For the CDR3, the DNA is TGCAGCGTTGGGGCCGGGATAACCTACGAGCAGTACTTC. As protein: CSVGAGITYEQYF.

The DNA of the CDR3 is TGCAGCGTTGAAATGGGGGGGTACAATGAGCAGTACTTC. Protein: CSVEMGGYNEQYF. The V call is TRBV29-1, the J call TRBJ2-1, with 7 positions matching TRBD2. The J call may be wrong; the DNA end is better matched by TRBJ2-7. The CDR3 covers 13 residues. In germline, CDR1 is SQVTM, CDR2 ANQGSEA.

The chain joins TRBV29-1 to TRBJ2-1; 8 nucleotides agree with TRBD2. Per the germline V gene, CDR1 is SQVTM and CDR2 is ANQGSEA. The V segment lost 2 bases and the J segment 8 bases; nucleotides outside the gene matches: 11. This CDR3 has 15 residues. The chain's CDR3 is CSVEYRSGGMDEQFF. CDR3 nucleotide sequence: TGCAGCGTTGAATATCGCTCGGGAGGGATGGATGAGCAGTTCTTC.

The table lists this clonotype with a count of one. This chain connects TRBV11-1 to TRBJ2-4; TRBD1 matches at 7 bases. The V gene's germline CDR1 is SGHAT and CDR2 FQDESV (reference sequence). Trimming cost V 5 bases and J 13 bases; bases outside gene matches: 17. The CDR3 is made up of 15 amino acids. CDR3 coding DNA: TGTGCCAGCAGCCGGGATAGGGGGCGGTACAATGAGCAGTACTTC. Its protein is CASSRDRGRYNEQYF.

A few counts support this clonotype. This chain joins TRBV6-2 or TRBV6-3 and TRBJ2-3; 9 nucleotides agree with TRBD2. Germline CDR1 is MNHEY and CDR2 is SVGEGT. V shed 2 bases, J shed 6 bases, and the junction held 15 bases outside the gene matches. The CDR3 runs to 18 residues. CDR3 in DNA: TGTGCCAGCAGTTACGACGCTAGCGGGGCTCTCCAGGCTGATACGCAGTATTTT. It codes for CASSYDASGALQADTQYF.

V gene TRBV20-1 combines with J gene TRBJ1-6; no clear D gene. The CDR3 has 15 residues. CDR1 DFQATT and CDR2 SNEGSKA come from the germline V gene (reference sequence). Trimming cost V 6 bases and J 9 bases, with 21 bases left between them. CDR3 protein: CSASNPSPGTSPLHF. The CDR3 nucleotides read TGCAGTGCCTCTAACCCCAGCCCGGGAACTTCACCCCTCCACTTT.